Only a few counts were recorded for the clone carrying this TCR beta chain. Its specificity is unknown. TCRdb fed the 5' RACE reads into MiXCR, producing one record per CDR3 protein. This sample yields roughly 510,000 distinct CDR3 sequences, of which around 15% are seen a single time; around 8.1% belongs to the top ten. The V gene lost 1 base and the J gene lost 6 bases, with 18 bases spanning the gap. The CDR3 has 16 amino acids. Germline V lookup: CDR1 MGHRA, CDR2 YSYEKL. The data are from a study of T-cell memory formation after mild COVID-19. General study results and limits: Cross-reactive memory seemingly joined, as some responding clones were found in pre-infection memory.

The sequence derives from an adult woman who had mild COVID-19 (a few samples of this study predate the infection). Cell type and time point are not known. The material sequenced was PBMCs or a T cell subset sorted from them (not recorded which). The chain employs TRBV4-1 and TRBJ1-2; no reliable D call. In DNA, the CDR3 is TGCGCCAGCAGCCAAGTACCAAGCCGGACCGGGCATGGCTACACCTTC. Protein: CASSQVPSRTGHGYTF.